This TCR beta chain was retrieved from a study of long-term antiretroviral therapy in people with HIV. Every participant gave one or more pre-ART and two or more post-ART PBMC samples. Every specimen held between roughly 0.85-11 million cryopreserved PBMC. These were thawed and washed before DNA extraction. The V gene lost 4 bases and the J gene lost 8 bases, with 20 bases spanning the gap. CDR3 length equals 15 residues. CDR1 is SGHTA and CDR2 is FQGNSA in the germline V gene. Sequencing relied on immunoSEQ assay v3.0, run at survey level. Clones were read by immunoSEQ multiplex PCR, and TCRdb kept only the in-frame ones, dropping some. The sample has 22,000 or so clones, about 78% seen once; the top ten hold approximately 15%. In regard to this clone: Its antigen is as yet unknown.

General study results and limits: An increase in diversity followed ART, yet levels stayed below transplant donor controls. Participants lacked recorded data on ART adherence, viral resistance or therapy changes.

The material was unsorted PBMCs, obtained 2.9 years after starting antiretroviral therapy. This chain joins TRBV7-2 and TRBJ1-2; possible D gene TRBD1, 5 bases. This receptor was identified in a woman aged 30 to 39 with HIV. CDR3 in amino acids: CASSYSPGGRDGYTF. The CDR3 DNA reads as TGTGCCAGCAGCTACTCTCCGGGGGGAAGAGACGGCTACACCTTC.